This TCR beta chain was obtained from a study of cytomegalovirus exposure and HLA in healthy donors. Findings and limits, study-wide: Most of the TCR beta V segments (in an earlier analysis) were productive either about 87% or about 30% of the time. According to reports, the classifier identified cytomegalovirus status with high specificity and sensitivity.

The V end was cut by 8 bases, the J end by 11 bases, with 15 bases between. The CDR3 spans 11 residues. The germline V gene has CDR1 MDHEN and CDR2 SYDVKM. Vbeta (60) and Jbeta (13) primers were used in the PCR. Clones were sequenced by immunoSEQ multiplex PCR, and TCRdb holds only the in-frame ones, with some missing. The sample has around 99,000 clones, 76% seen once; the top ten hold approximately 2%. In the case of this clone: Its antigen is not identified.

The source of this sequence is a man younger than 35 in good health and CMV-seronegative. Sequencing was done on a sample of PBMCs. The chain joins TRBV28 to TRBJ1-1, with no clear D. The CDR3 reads CASGTQRAAFF. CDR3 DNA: TGTGCCAGCGGAACTCAGAGGGCCGCTTTCTTT.